This entry is about one T cell receptor beta chain. PCR primers comprised 60 Vbeta and 13 Jbeta primers. Repertoires were generated with immunoSEQ multiplex PCR, while TCRdb's copy carries only in-frame clones and drops some. The profile shows some 220,000 clones, more than 85% of them singletons. The data originate from a study of cytomegalovirus exposure and HLA in healthy donors. Study in general: Around 78 million unique TCR sequences came from HLA-typed donors in an early release.

Trimming at V came to 3 bases and at J to 0 bases, leaving 3 bases not matched to a gene. Germline V gene lookup returns CDR1 SGHRS and CDR2 YFSETQ. The CDR3 runs 15 residues. The sequenced sample was PBMCs. The receptor was derived from a woman aged 18-30 years in good health and CMV-seronegative. The chain couples TRBV5-1 to TRBJ1-3; 7 nucleotides agree with TRBD1. This CDR3 is CASSWGQSSGNTIYF. CDR3 DNA sequence: TGCGCCAGCAGCTGGGGACAGAGCTCTGGAAACACCATATATTTT.